What follows are 9 T cell receptor beta chains derived from one specimen sequenced in a study of T cells in Graves' hyperthyroidism and ophthalmopathy. Researchers took RNA transcripts and amplified the TCR beta CDR3 regions from them. TCR CDR3 underwent first-round RT-PCR with the HTBI primer set. TCRdb used MiXCR to reprocess the multiplex PCR reads, holding one entry per CDR3 protein. The sample lists 550,000 to 700,000 distinct CDR3 sequences, roughly 50% occurring once. Material: peripheral blood or thyroid tissue (not recorded which). The receptors come from an adult woman with Graves' disease, either hyperthyroidism or ophthalmopathy (not recorded which).

The chain recombines TRBV5-1 with TRBJ2-7; 8 bases align to TRBD1. CDR3 length equals 13 residues. J gave up 4 bases and V 4 bases, and 4 bases lay outside the gene matches. CDR1 and CDR2 from the germline V gene are SGHRS and YFSETQ. CDR3 DNA sequence: TGCGCCAGCAGCCCGGGACAGGAATACGAGCAGTACTTC. Protein: CASSPGQEYEQYF.

The rearrangement links TRBV24-1 to TRBJ2-7; 14 nucleotides agree with TRBD2. The trim removed 4 bases at V and 4 bases at J, leaving 5 bases unmatched. The CDR3 is 16 amino acids. In germline, CDR1 is KGHDR, CDR2 SFDVKD. The CDR3 DNA reads TGTGCCACCAGTGACCCGGGACTAGCGGGGGAATACGAGCAGTACTTC. It yields the protein CATSDPGLAGEYEQYF.

In the case of this clonotype: Since a much larger clone is just one base distant, this may be a read error. The chain has TRBV10-3 and TRBJ2-7; no clear D gene. Per germline, CDR1 ENHRY and CDR2 SYGVKD. V shed 0 bases and J shed 5 bases, with 5 bases lying between them. This CDR3 spans 12 amino acids. CDR3 nucleotide sequence: TGTGCCATCAGTGAGTCGAGTAACGAGCAGTACTTC. Encoded protein: CAISESSNEQYF.

The chain's CDR3 is CASSIDSNGYTF. CDR3 sequence (DNA): TGTGCCAGCAGTATTGACTCGAATGGCTACACCTTC. V usage is TRBV12-3 or TRBV12-4 and J usage is TRBJ1-2; D remains ambiguous. The CDR3 extends over 12 amino acids. V gave up 5 bases and J gave up 6 bases, with 10 bases separating them.

CDR3: CASSRYREAENTEAFF. DNA of the CDR3: TGTGCCAGCAGCCGGTATCGGGAGGCCGAGAACACTGAAGCTTTCTTT. The chain combines TRBV2 with TRBJ1-1; the D is unclear. The CDR3 extends over 16 amino acids. V lost 6 bases and J 1 base, leaving 18 bases between the germline ends. Germline V gene lookup returns CDR1 SNHLY and CDR2 FYNNEI.

The V gene is TRBV5-1, the J gene TRBJ1-1; unclear D gene. This CDR3 region has 14 residues. Trimming took off 1 base at V and 2 bases at J, with 9 bases between the two ends. Per germline, CDR1 SGHRS and CDR2 YFSETQ. The CDR3 sequence: CASSLSTSNTEAFF. For the CDR3, the DNA is TGCGCCAGCAGCTTGAGCACGAGTAACACTGAAGCTTTCTTT.

The V and J genes are TRBV7-2 and TRBJ1-4, with 12 positions matching TRBD1. Germline assignment: CDR1 SGHTA and CDR2 FQGNSA. V lost 1 base, J lost 3 bases, and 0 bases stayed unmatched. The CDR3 loop spans 16 amino acids. CDR3 DNA sequence: TGTGCCAGCAGCTTAGGGGACAGGGGGCCTAATGAAAAACTGTTTTTT. Translating gives CASSLGDRGPNEKLFF.

Of note for this clonotype: At one boundary the junction diverges from the germline segment, which might be a read error. The V call is TRBV5-1, the J call TRBJ2-7; tentatively, D is TRBD2 (5 bases). The CDR3 has 13 amino acids. CDR1 SGHRS and CDR2 YFSETQ come from the germline V gene. The CDR3 region has the DNA TGCGCCAGCAGCTTGGGTGACACCGGGGAGCTGTACTTC. Translation: CASSLGDTGELYF.

The sample holds many counts of this clonotype. The chain couples TRBV10-3 to TRBJ2-7; tentative D call: TRBD1 (6 bases). Trimming pared 6 bases from V and 2 bases from J, leaving 11 bases between. This CDR3 comprises 13 residues. Germline V gives CDR1 ENHRY, CDR2 SYGVKD. The CDR3 spells CAISRTEAYEQYF. CDR3 coding DNA: TGTGCCATCAGCCGGACAGAGGCCTACGAGCAGTACTTC.